One sample yielded the 19 T cell receptor beta chains listed below, sequenced in a study of control samples from healthy donors and cancer patients. The repertoire was sequenced with immunoSEQ multiplex PCR; TCRdb's copy has only in-frame clones and lacks some. The sample comprises 100,000 to 150,000 clones, around 90% of which are singletons, and around 6% rests with the top ten. The sequenced material came from blood. These receptors were obtained from a man younger than 35 in good health.

This rearrangement joins TRBV29-1 to TRBJ2-2; 8 bases line up with TRBD1. Germline V gene data show CDR1 as SQVTM and CDR2 as ANQGSEA. The CDR3 loop spans 14 amino acids. V was pared by 0 bases and J by 5 bases, with 2 bases of the junction left unmatched. This CDR3 reads CSVEDRGRTGELFF. CDR3 bases: TGCAGCGTTGAAGACAGGGGGCGAACCGGGGAGCTGTTTTTT.

This clone has a single count. This sequence joins TRBV12-5 and TRBJ2-1, with 7 bases that match TRBD1. V shed 1 base, J shed 5 bases, and the junction held 2 bases outside the gene matches. This CDR3 is built from 14 residues. Germline V gene data show CDR1 as LGHNT and CDR2 as FRNRAP. CDR3 region: CASGLDRGNNEQFF. The CDR3 DNA is TGTGCTAGTGGTTTGGACAGGGGAAACAATGAGCAGTTCTTC.

The chain is built from TRBV10-3 and TRBJ1-3; 10 bases match TRBD1. V was pared by 0 bases and J by 4 bases, with 12 bases of the junction left unmatched. The CDR3 extends over 19 amino acids. CDR1 is ENHRY and CDR2 is SYGVKD in the germline V gene. The CDR3 region is CAISESSPGTGVAGNTIYF. CDR3 nucleotides: TGTGCCATCAGTGAGTCCTCCCCGGGGACAGGGGTAGCCGGAAACACCATATATTTT.

V usage is TRBV7-2 and J usage is TRBJ1-6; 11 nucleotides agree with TRBD1. With 4 bases clipped from V and 5 bases from J, the junction kept 7 bases outside the gene matches. Looked up from germline, CDR1 is SGHTA and CDR2 is FQGNSA. The CDR3 contains 17 residues. The CDR3, as DNA: TGTGCCAGCAGCTATCAGGACAGGGGGCGGAATAATTCACCCCTCCACTTT. Translation gives CASSYQDRGRNNSPLHF.

The genes are TRBV27 and TRBJ2-7, with 8 bases fitting TRBD1. The CDR3 totals 12 residues. Germline CDR1 MNHEY, CDR2 SMNVEV (reference sequence). With V trimmed by 5 bases and J by 8 bases, 5 bases remained unmatched. Here the CDR3 reads CASSQRTGQQYF. For the CDR3, the DNA is TGTGCCAGCAGTCAACGGACAGGGCAGCAGTACTTC.

V gene TRBV19 combines with J gene TRBJ2-7; 7 nucleotides agree with TRBD2. The germline V gene has CDR1 LNHDA and CDR2 SQIVND (reference sequence). V lost 6 bases, J lost 1 base, and 3 bases stayed unmatched. This CDR3 is built from 13 residues. The CDR3 DNA follows: TGTGCCAGTAGAGCTAGCGGATCCTACGAGCAGTACTTC. Translated: CASRASGSYEQYF.

The chain couples TRBV7-9 to TRBJ2-2; possible D gene TRBD2, 6 bases. CDR1 and CDR2 (germline): SEHNR, FQNEAQ (reference sequence). This CDR3 is built from 16 residues. V dropped 4 bases and J dropped 1 base, with 13 bases sitting between them. The CDR3 coding sequence is TGTGCCAGCAGCTCACTCGGGACTGAGAACACCGGGGAGCTGTTTTTT. This encodes CASSSLGTENTGELFF.

The genes are TRBV9 and TRBJ2-2; D remains ambiguous. This CDR3 is built from 12 residues. Germline V lookup: CDR1 SGDLS, CDR2 YYNGEE. The V and J ends lost 3 bases and 6 bases respectively, with 6 bases between them. The CDR3 DNA follows: TGTGCCAGCAGCGCACACTCCGGGGAGCTGTTTTTT. This gives the protein CASSAHSGELFF.

V usage is TRBV6-5 and J usage is TRBJ2-5, with D uncertain. The CDR3 length is 13 residues. Deletions cut 5 bases from V and 6 bases from J, with 13 bases between. The V gene's germline CDR1 is MNHEY and CDR2 SVGAGI. CDR3 DNA sequence: TGTGCCAGCAGTCCCCTGTCCTTGAAGACCCAGTACTTC. Amino acids: CASSPLSLKTQYF.

Here the CDR3 DNA reads TGTGCCAGCAGCTTAGGTCTAGCGAACACCGGGGAGCTGTTTTTT. Its protein product is CASSLGLANTGELFF. The rearrangement uses TRBV11-2 and TRBJ2-2; no clear D gene. Germline CDR1 and CDR2: SGHAT and FQNNGV. V was clipped by 1 base and J by 0 bases, with 6 bases between them. The CDR3 has 15 residues.

The chain is built from TRBV27 and TRBJ2-7, with 8 bases that match TRBD1. The V gene end was trimmed by 8 bases and the J gene end by 4 bases; junction bases not matched to a gene: 7. CDR1 MNHEY and CDR2 SMNVEV come from the germline V gene (reference sequence). The CDR3 has 13 residues. The CDR3 DNA reads TGTGCCAGCGCCGGGACAGGAAGATACGAGCAGTACTTC. Translating it yields CASAGTGRYEQYF.

This rearrangement joins TRBV2 to TRBJ1-1; 8 positions agree with TRBD1. After removal of 5 bases from V and 5 bases from J, the junction contained 4 bases not matched to a gene. This CDR3 is 13 amino acids long. CDR1 SNHLY and CDR2 FYNNEI come from the germline V gene. CDR3 sequence: CASSQGAGTEAFF. CDR3 in DNA: TGTGCCAGCAGTCAGGGGGCAGGGACTGAAGCTTTCTTT.

This clone was recorded only once. The rearrangement joins TRBV27 to TRBJ1-5; 7 bases align to TRBD1. The CDR3 covers 14 residues. Losses at the gene ends were 10 bases for V and 4 bases for J; bases not matched to a gene: 10. Germline loops: CDR1 MNHEY, CDR2 SMNVEV (reference sequence). CDR3 DNA sequence: TGTGCCACCTCCCCGGGACAGCGAAATCAGCCCCAGCATTTT. This gives the protein CATSPGQRNQPQHF.

The gene calls are TRBV18 and TRBJ1-6, with D possibly being TRBD1 (5 bases). From germline, CDR1 is KGHSH and CDR2 LQKENI. The CDR3 loop spans 20 amino acids. Trimming removed 2 bases from V and 5 bases from J, with 25 bases in between. This CDR3 reads CASSPGGGGDQSAHNSPLHF. As DNA, the CDR3 is TGTGCCAGCTCACCAGGGGGGGGAGGCGACCAATCCGCCCATAATTCACCCCTCCACTTT.

This chain links TRBV3-1 (or the pseudogene TRBV3-2) with TRBJ1-1, with D perhaps matching TRBD1 (5 bases). Looked up from germline, CDR1 is LGHDT and CDR2 is YNNKEL (reference sequence). V shed 11 bases and J shed 4 bases, with 14 bases lying between them. This CDR3 has 12 residues. The CDR3 nucleotides read TGTGCCTCTCGTTCGGGGGGCACTGAAGCTTTCTTT. It yields the protein CASRSGGTEAFF.

The chain has TRBV10-3 and TRBJ1-5; D not resolved. Germline CDR1 is ENHRY and CDR2 is SYGVKD. The CDR3 consists of 11 residues. Trimming took off 8 bases at V and 4 bases at J, with 6 bases between the two ends. The CDR3 DNA reads TGTGCCATCGGACCGAATCAGCCCCAGCATTTT. This gives the protein CAIGPNQPQHF.

The CDR3 reads CASRRKGESTNEKLFF. CDR3 nucleotide sequence: TGTGCCAGCAGGAGAAAGGGGGAATCAACTAATGAAAAACTGTTTTTT. The genes are TRBV7-9 and TRBJ1-4; the D gene is possibly TRBD1 (6 bases). Trimming removed 6 bases from V and 0 bases from J, with 14 bases in between. This CDR3 has 16 amino acids. The V gene's germline CDR1 is SEHNR and CDR2 FQNEAQ (reference sequence).

The chain has TRBV20-1 and TRBJ2-1; TRBD1 or TRBD2 may be the D gene (6 bases each). V lost 3 bases and J lost 5, with 14 bases in between. The germline CDR1 and CDR2 sequences are DFQATT and SNEGSKA (reference sequence). This CDR3 region has 14 residues. The CDR3 reads CSASRRDTNNEQFF. The CDR3 DNA reads as TGCAGTGCTAGTAGGAGGGACACCAACAATGAGCAGTTCTTC.

This clone was observed once. The J gene is TRBJ2-5, the V gene TRBV19; the match to TRBD2 covers 9 bases. V dropped 4 bases and J dropped 4; count of bases not matched to a gene: 4. CDR3 length: 14 residues. Germline CDR1 is LNHDA and CDR2 is SQIVND (reference sequence). The CDR3 loop is CASSTAGGPETQYF. The CDR3, as DNA: TGTGCCAGTAGTACGGCGGGGGGGCCAGAGACCCAGTACTTC.